This TCR beta chain appears in the sequencing data of a study of cytomegalovirus exposure and HLA in healthy donors. Overall study: Within an early data release were about 85 million unique TCRs drawn from HLA-typed donors. General observations from the study: When analyzed later, a missense DCLRE1C variant was found to be linked to TCR beta V- and J-gene trimming. An assumption of roughly uniform sequencing depth across donors underlay the presence/absence analyses.

J lost 8 bases, V lost 2 bases, and 6 bases had no gene match. Germline-derived CDR1 and CDR2 are MNHEY and SMNVEV (reference sequence). The CDR3 consists of 14 residues. Points on this clone: Its cognate antigen is unknown.

This PCR relied on a set of 60 Vbeta primers and 13 Jbeta primers. The table came from immunoSEQ multiplex PCR; TCRdb's copy has only in-frame clones and leaves some out. The sample contains 55,000 to 80,000 clones, 65% to 80% of which appear only once. Sequencing input: PBMCs. V and J are TRBV27 and TRBJ1-2; 9 nucleotides line up with TRBD1. This receptor was obtained from a woman in her 30s in good health and CMV-seronegative. DNA of the CDR3: TGTGCCAGCAGTTTAAGACAGGGGGTGAGGGGCTACACCTTC. Its translation is CASSLRQGVRGYTF.